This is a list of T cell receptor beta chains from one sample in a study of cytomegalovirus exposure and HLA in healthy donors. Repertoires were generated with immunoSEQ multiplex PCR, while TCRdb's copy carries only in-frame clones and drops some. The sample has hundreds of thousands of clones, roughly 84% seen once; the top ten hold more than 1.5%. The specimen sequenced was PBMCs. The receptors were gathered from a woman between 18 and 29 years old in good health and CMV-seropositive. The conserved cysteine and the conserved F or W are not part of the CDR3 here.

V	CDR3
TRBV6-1	ASRRTEAF
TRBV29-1	SVRSSGSPTDTQY
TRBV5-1	ASSLRDNYEQY
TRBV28	ASSPSGAPTYNEQF
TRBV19	ASSRRRDQPQH
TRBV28	ASSLRGTGNQPQH
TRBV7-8	ASSITGGREQY
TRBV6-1	ASSEWDFLSNEQY
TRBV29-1	SVTGRTNSYEQY
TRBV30	AWSVERANYGYT
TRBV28	ASRPFELTEAF
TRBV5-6	ASSTGLAGGSNEQF
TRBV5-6	ASSLTGTPEFNEQF
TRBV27	ATGTGNPNYGYT
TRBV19	ASSRGRGTEAF